This entry lists 8 T cell receptor beta chains sequenced from one sample in a study of cytomegalovirus exposure and HLA in healthy donors. The PCR was carried out with 60 Vbeta primers and 13 Jbeta primers. This table comes from immunoSEQ multiplex PCR, and its TCRdb copy is limited to in-frame clones, with some not included. This repertoire shows 150,000 to 200,000 clones, over 75% found once; its top ten account for almost 9.5%. The sequenced sample was PBMCs. These receptors all stem from a man aged 18 to 30 in good health and CMV-seropositive.

The gene calls are TRBV4-3 and TRBJ2-7, with 8 bases identical to TRBD2. The CDR3 is 15 amino acids. The ends lost 0 bases at V and 6 bases at J; junction bases unmatched: 7. Germline values: CDR1 LGHNA, CDR2 YSLEER. The CDR3 DNA is TGCGCCAGCAGCCAAGACCGGACTAGCTACTCCGAGCAGTACTTC. As protein: CASSQDRTSYSEQYF.

This sequence joins TRBV5-6 and TRBJ2-3, with 10 bases identical to TRBD2. Germline V gives CDR1 SGHDT, CDR2 YYEEEE. The CDR3 covers 18 residues. Trimming took 0 bases from V and 4 from J; bases not matched to a gene: 11. The CDR3 reads CASSLVVSGGPRADTQYF. CDR3 nucleotide sequence: TGTGCCAGCAGCTTGGTTGTTAGCGGGGGGCCCCGGGCAGATACGCAGTATTTT.

The chain has TRBV30 and TRBJ1-1, with 10 bases lining up with TRBD1. The V and J ends lost 8 bases and 2 bases, in that order; junction bases with no gene match: 5. This CDR3 region has 13 residues. The V gene's germline CDR1 is GTSNPN and CDR2 SVGIG (reference sequence). In DNA, the CDR3 is TGTGCCAGACGGGACAGGGGAAACACTGAAGCTTTCTTT. Translating it yields CARRDRGNTEAFF.

The gene calls are TRBV4-3 and TRBJ2-7; possibly TRBD1 for D (7 bases). The CDR3 loop spans 13 amino acids. The germline V gene has CDR1 LGHNA and CDR2 YSLEER. V lost 9 bases and J lost 3, with 15 bases in between. CDR3 residues: CARTGGGNYEQYF. The CDR3 region has the DNA TGCGCCAGGACCGGAGGGGGCAACTACGAGCAGTACTTC.

This clone has a handful of counts. V is TRBV7-9 and J is TRBJ1-1; no definite D call. This CDR3 region has 13 residues. Trimming took 7 bases from V and 5 from J, leaving 14 bases between them. Per germline, CDR1 SEHNR and CDR2 FQNEAQ (reference sequence). CDR3 loop: CASTFGAGTEAFF. In DNA form, the CDR3 reads TGTGCCAGCACTTTTGGCGCGGGGACTGAAGCTTTCTTT.

This clone was seen a handful of times. V usage is TRBV7-9 and J usage is TRBJ2-7; 9 positions agree with TRBD1. With V trimmed by 4 bases and J by 5 bases, 9 bases remained unmatched. The CDR3 is made up of 15 amino acids. The germline V gene encodes CDR1 SEHNR and CDR2 FQNEAQ (reference sequence). CDR3 loop: CASSSTGGRVDEQYF. The CDR3 region has the DNA TGTGCCAGCAGCTCCACAGGGGGCAGGGTCGACGAGCAGTACTTC. The full variable domain, with the rest looked up from reference TRBV7-9 and TRBJ2-7, is DTGVSQNPRHKITKRGQNVTFRCDPISEHNRLYWYRQTLGQGPEFLTYFQNEAQLEKSRLLSDRFSAERPKGSFSTLEIQRTEQGDSAMYLCASSSTGGRVDEQYFGPGTRLTVT.

Comment on this clone: A read error may produce the germline difference seen at one junction end. The chain employs TRBV7-9 and TRBJ2-2; TRBD1 is a possible D gene (6 bases). Germline-derived CDR1 and CDR2 are SEHNR and FQNEAQ (reference sequence). CDR3 length equals 13 residues. For the CDR3, the DNA is TGTTCCAGCAGCACATACAGGGTCGGGGAGCTGTTTTTT. Its protein product is CSSSTYRVGELFF.

This chain links TRBV7-9 with TRBJ2-2; 10 bases line up with TRBD2. The V gene's germline CDR1 is SEHNR and CDR2 FQNEAQ (reference sequence). J was trimmed by 6 bases and V by 4 bases; bases with no gene match: 5. This CDR3 is built from 15 residues. DNA for the CDR3: TGTGCCAGCAGCTCTCCGGGACTAGCGCCCGGGGAGCTGTTTTTT. Translating gives CASSSPGLAPGELFF.